This TCR beta chain is from a study of cytomegalovirus exposure and HLA in healthy donors (dated by TCRdb to about 2017). For context, the study as a whole: An earlier analysis of approximately 550 of the donors reported about 250 Gb of sequence data and around 110 million unique TCR beta sequences from about 179 million T cells. The study profiled the T cell repertoires of 500 to 800 subjects by immunosequencing and related them to cytomegalovirus serostatus. In addition to the first cohort of 666 subjects, a separate validation cohort of under 150 different subjects was used. An early release that covered about 640 HLA-typed donors contained approximately 300 gigabases of sequencing data and about 93 million unique TCR sequences. Of the roughly 400 genotyped donors, approximately 83% fell in the genetic ancestry cluster associated with self-reported Caucasian donors. Class I and class II HLA loci were covered by the typing at four-digit resolution. Rather than using new phenotypic data, the later analysis identified candidate immune exposures from TCR beta sequences and from how often those sequences occurred across donors. An earlier analysis of fewer than 700 of the donors applied high-throughput TCR beta sequencing to assess whether each TCR beta V gene segment acted as functional or pseudogenic. Donor age, sex, ethnicity and CMV serostatus were compiled alongside the repertoire data. Among some 400 genotyped donors of the cohort, an average of around 250,000 unique TCR beta nucleotide sequences was sequenced per donor, of which about 19% were non-productive. The study combined high-throughput TCR immunosequencing, statistical association of individual TCRs with disease status, and machine learning to predict cytomegalovirus infection status. To study patterns of TCR occurrence, a later analysis re-analyzed previously published TCR beta repertoires from 500 to 850 donors and added high-resolution HLA genotyping. A later genetic analysis used genome-wide SNP genotypes for about 55% of the 666 donors, treating that subset as a discovery cohort. The aim of the study was to test whether cataloging public T cell receptors could identify signatures of past pathogen exposure. Every discovery cohort repertoire had been produced on one sequencing platform. Because of strong linkage in the cohort, five DR-DQ haplotypes were treated as single units for association and clustering. The number of donors typed differed by locus, with 629-630 for A, B, C, DRB1 and DQB1, around 500 for DQA1, 606 for DPA1, and about 450 for DPB1.

Library method: the immunoSEQ multiplex PCR assay. For the multiplex PCR, a mixture combining 60 forward primers for TCR Vbeta segments and 13 reverse primers for TCR Jbeta segments was used. Amplification of the CDR3 region of rearranged TCR beta genes was performed with a multiplex PCR assay on genomic DNA. The amplified TCR beta libraries were sequenced on the Illumina HiSeq System as 87-base-pair reads. The authors' analysis ran thus. In a later analysis, tens of millions of unique TCR beta chains were counted across the 666 repertoires, and approximately 11 million of these chains were shared by at least two donors. Raw reads were error-corrected and collapsed into unique sequences with a nearest-neighbor algorithm that merged closely related sequences to remove PCR and sequencing errors. V, D and J gene segments were assigned by aligning CDR3 sequences to IMGT reference sequences. For a sequence to be retained, a match of at least six nucleotides to both a V gene segment and a J gene segment was required. A rearrangement was called productive if the CDR3 had no stop codons and remained in frame with V and J, and every other rearrangement was called non-productive. CDR3 was defined according to IMGT convention as the region running from the second conserved V-encoded cysteine to the conserved J-encoded phenylalanine. Sequences without an unambiguous match to a single V gene segment were excluded from the earlier analysis of about 630 of the donors. An earlier analysis of some 610 of the donors called V segments functional above 56.7% productive rearrangements and segregating when the between-donor standard deviation exceeded 5%. A statistical classification framework was developed to diagnose cytomegalovirus status using the catalog of TCR beta chain sequences. In a later analysis, V and J genes were assigned by comparing TCR nucleotide sequences against IMGT/GENE-DB human TR gene sequences. A later analysis assigned CDR3 sequences and most-parsimonious VDJ recombination scenarios with the TCRdist pipeline. In a later analysis, each TCR beta chain was defined by its CDR3 amino acid sequence together with its V-gene family, and reads lacking a unique V-gene family were excluded. To address suspected cross-contamination and a sequencing artifact, a later analysis removed under 600 highly shared, low-generation-probability nucleotide sequences. In a later analysis, a clonal expansion index was calculated for each public chain from normalized within-repertoire ranks of inferred template counts. A later analysis computed generation probabilities with a VDJ recombination model fitted to out-of-frame rearrangements, and checked the results against IGoR. In a later analysis, hypergeometric tests were used to score TCR-TCR, TCR-HLA and TCR-CMV co-occurrence, with a repertoire-size bias correction applied to TCR pairs. In a later analysis, false discovery rates were estimated by permuting HLA or CMV assignments 20 times. In a later analysis, co-occurring TCRs were grouped with DBSCAN, and TCRdist sequence similarity was added when clustering was performed within HLA-allele-positive subsets. For co-occurrence clustering, repertoires with fewer than 30,000 or more than 120,000 public chains were excluded, along with roughly 5 repertoires with anomalous nucleotide sharing. The clones in this table, taken by TCRdb from immuneACCESS, are in-frame only. Not every clone is retained; where verified, under half of the shortfall comes from an unresolved V gene, and the cause of the rest is unknown. Clone size and the V and J calls come from that table; the DNA yielded D and trimming. This sample holds some 120,000 clones; about 8.5% were observed only once. The ten largest clonotypes hold about 5.5% of the sample.

With respect to this clone: Its antigen is not yet known. No much larger clonotype is one base removed from it; base qualities were not supplied. This CDR3 is also generated by other DNA sequences in the sample.

Here is what the overall study found, with its caveats: Some IMGT-functional V segments, including TRBV6-2 and TRBV6-3, could not be told apart with the 87-base-pair reads, so those segments were excluded. A further reported finding was that TCR beta sequences accurately predicted the HLA-A and HLA-B alleles for most subjects in the first cohort. When HLA alleles, especially DR and DQ, strongly co-occurred, TCR associations were difficult to assign to individual alleles. A later genetic analysis reported fewer N-insertions in productive TCRs among donors in an Asian-associated ancestry cluster than the approximately 700-donor mean. In a later analysis, most CMV-associated TCR beta chains were found to appear HLA-restricted, with HLA associations seemingly driven largely by CMV exposure. According to the authors, the approach could potentially be generalized to other disease states and immunological phenotypes. Most TCR sequences were observed very rarely across donors, whereas some public TCRs were present in many individuals. Because HLA typing was missing for some donors at each locus, association tests included only the typed subset. In a later analysis, HLA-associated TCR beta chains were found to be more clonally expanded and to have lower generation probabilities than equally common non-associated chains. Only TCR beta chains were sequenced in this cohort, and the absence of alpha or paired-chain data limited detectable features. Because counts were too low, 15 or so rarely observed V segments, including chromosome 9 orphons, were excluded from the earlier analysis of 587 of the donors. According to a later analysis, parvovirus B19, influenza, CMV and Epstein-Barr virus appeared linked to several top co-occurrence clusters. In the study, some 160 TCR beta chains were listed as associated with cytomegalovirus. A later genetic analysis associated a missense DCLRE1C variant with V-gene and J-gene trimming of TCR beta chains, and an independent cohort replicated the association. A later analysis found that TCR association rates varied across HLA loci, with DRB1 alleles showing the most associated TCRs and HLA-C alleles the fewest. For the cohort, immune exposure information was limited to CMV serostatus. Presence/absence analyses assumed roughly uniform sequencing depth across donors, an assumption that may not hold. An earlier analysis of approximately 500 of the donors showed that most TCR beta V segments appeared in productive rearrangements either about 87% or about 30% of the time, which broadly matched IMGT annotations. A later analysis associated about 16,000 TCR beta sequences with specific HLA alleles at a false discovery rate of 0.05. Three of the identified cytomegalovirus-associated TCR beta chains were confirmed in vitro to be specific for cytomegalovirus antigens. Linkage disequilibrium might explain the correlated functional status among segregating V segments, but an unknown experimental factor could not be ruled out. A group of highly shared sequence variants was considered likely to be a technical artifact of the sequencing pipeline. The classifier was reported to diagnose cytomegalovirus status with high specificity and sensitivity in both the original and validation cohorts.

The CDR3 starts with the cysteine, ends with the phenylalanine, and has 14 residues. Only the CDR3 DNA is retained, 42 bases long and in frame from the first base. The germline V gene provides CDR1 SGHRS and CDR2 YFSETQ. V gives up 4 bases and J gives up 9 bases, and the segment between their germline ends measures 19 bases. The cohort was made up of approximately 670 healthy bone marrow donors. At the time of sampling, all cohort members were nominally healthy, though unrecorded immune exposures were likely present. The donor was CMV seronegative and was included in the group of a few hundred seronegative cohort members. A peripheral blood sample was provided by each donor, and peripheral blood mononuclear cells were used for TCR beta sequencing. Genomic DNA extraction from the blood cell samples was performed with the Qiagen DNeasy Blood Extraction Kit.

The V gene is TRBV5-1 and the J gene is TRBJ1-1; the best D guess is TRBD1, with 6 bases matching. The source material was PBMCs. This clonotype originated in a man aged 35 to 55 in good health and CMV-seronegative. The DNA is as follows: TGCGCCAGCAGCCCCGCACAGGGAAGCTTAAAAGCTTTCTTT. Translated, this gives CASSPAQGSLKAFF.